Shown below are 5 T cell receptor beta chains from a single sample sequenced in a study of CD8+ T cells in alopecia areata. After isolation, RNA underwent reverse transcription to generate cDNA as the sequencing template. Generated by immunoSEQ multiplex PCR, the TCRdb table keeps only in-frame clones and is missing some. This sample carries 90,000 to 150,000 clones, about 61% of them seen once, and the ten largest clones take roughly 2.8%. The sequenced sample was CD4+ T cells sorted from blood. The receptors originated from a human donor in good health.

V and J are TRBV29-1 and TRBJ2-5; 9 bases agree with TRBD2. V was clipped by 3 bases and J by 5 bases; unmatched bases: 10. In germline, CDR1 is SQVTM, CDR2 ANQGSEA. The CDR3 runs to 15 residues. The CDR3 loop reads CSVDVGGGAAETQYF. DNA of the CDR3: TGCAGCGTTGACGTTGGCGGGGGGGCCGCGGAGACCCAGTACTTC.

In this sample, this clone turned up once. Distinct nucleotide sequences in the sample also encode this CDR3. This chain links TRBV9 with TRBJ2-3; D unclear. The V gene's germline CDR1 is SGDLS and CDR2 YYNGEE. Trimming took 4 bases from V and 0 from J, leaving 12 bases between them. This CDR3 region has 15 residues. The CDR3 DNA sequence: TGTGCCAGCAGCTTCTCGGGCGCTAGCACAGATACGCAGTATTTT. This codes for CASSFSGASTDTQYF.

The CDR3 sequence: CASSLPAKNTGELFF. The CDR3 DNA is TGTGCCAGCAGCTTGCCAGCCAAGAACACCGGGGAGCTGTTTTTT. V is TRBV5-4 and J is TRBJ2-2; the D is unclear. The germline V and J ends were trimmed by 1 base and 1 base, with 8 bases remaining between them. Germline V gene data show CDR1 as SGHNT and CDR2 as YYREEE (reference sequence). The CDR3 length is 15 residues.

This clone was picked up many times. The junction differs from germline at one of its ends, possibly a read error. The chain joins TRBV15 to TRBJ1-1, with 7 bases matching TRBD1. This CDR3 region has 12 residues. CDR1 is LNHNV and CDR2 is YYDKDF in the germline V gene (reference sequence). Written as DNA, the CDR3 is TGTGCCACCAGCAGAGATCAGGGGGAGACGAAATTT. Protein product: CATSRDQGETKF.

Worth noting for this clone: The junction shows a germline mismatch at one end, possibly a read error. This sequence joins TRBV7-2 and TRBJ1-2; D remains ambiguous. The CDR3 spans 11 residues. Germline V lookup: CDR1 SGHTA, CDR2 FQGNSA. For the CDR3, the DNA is TGTGCCAGCCGCTTTAACTATGGCTACACCTTC. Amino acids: CASRFNYGYTF.